One TCR beta chain is described in this entry. The germline gives CDR1 LNHDA, CDR2 SQIVND (reference sequence). Between the trimmed V and J ends, which lost 6 bases and 4 bases, there was a span of 12 bases. The length of the CDR3 is 13 residues. The sample originates from a study of Graves' ophthalmopathy and Graves' hyperthyroidism. RNA served as the template for amplifying TCR beta CDR3 regions. RT-PCR was first run with HTBI primers, then multiplex PCR in a second round. Via MiXCR, TCRdb re-called the multiplex PCR reads, giving one row per CDR3 protein. The repertoire holds a few hundred thousand distinct CDR3 sequences, with about 18% as singletons. Researchers classed hyperthyroidism as stable given no ophthalmopathy within 18 months of follow-up.

J is TRBJ1-1 and V is TRBV19; D is perhaps TRBD1 (6 bases). Sequencing was performed on peripheral blood. The clonotype was recovered from an adult woman with stable Graves' hyperthyroidism. This CDR3 is CASRDSPVTEAFF. CDR3 nucleotides: TGTGCCAGTAGGGACAGCCCCGTCACTGAAGCTTTCTTT.